This TCR beta chain was sequenced during a study of molecular identifiers for immune sequencing clone quantification. Study-wide findings and caveats: Highly expanded clone sizes could be underestimated through barcode sharing by identical TCR molecules.

Germline trimming cut 4 bases from V and 9 bases from J; bases unmatched to any gene: 7. CDR1 is LGHNA, CDR2 YNFKEQ, per germline. CDR3 length: 14 amino acids. From the PCR reads, TCRdb called clonotypes with MiXCR, one entry per CDR3 protein. This table holds around 470,000 distinct CDR3 sequences, 20% to 25% found once. Ten or more counts support this clonotype. Its antigen remains unknown. The chain joins TRBV4-2 to TRBJ1-2; 11 bases match TRBD1. Sequencing input: naive CD8+ T cells from blood, with Jurkat cell RNA spiked in. Subset noted: FACS-sorted CD8+CD4-CCR7+CD45RA+ naive T cells. The TCR originated in a human donor in good health. Some libraries in this study had Jurkat cell RNA spiked in. CDR3 DNA sequence: TGTGCCAGCAGCCTAGGACAGGGGGCTGGTAGCTACACCTTC. It codes for CASSLGQGAGSYTF.